This T cell receptor (beta chain) was captured by sequencing in a study of molecular identifiers for immune sequencing clone quantification (dated by TCRdb to the late 2010s). Context from the whole study: In a replicate experiment, RNA from roughly 18,000 or 92,000 naive CD8 T cells was split into five aliquots, four of which were sequenced. This methods study benchmarked molecular-identifier clustering-based TCR repertoire sequencing (MIDCIRS) and TCR RNA copy counting, using CD8 T cells to do so.

The cysteine opens and the phenylalanine closes a CDR3 of 13 amino acids. Only the CDR3 DNA stays, 39 bases, in frame from base 1. For CDR1 and CDR2, the germline V gene lists SGHRS and YFSETQ. Trimming takes 1 base from V and 3 bases from J, and the germline ends sit 8 bases apart. The investigation overall reported the following: The naive libraries included spiked-in Jurkat TCR RNA (more than nine copies' worth), and this Jurkat TCR RNA is not part of the donor repertoire. Modeling estimated about three recovered TCR RNA copies per cell, compared with approximately 9.5 by digital PCR, which implies roughly 29% capture efficiency. Without barcode sub-clustering, chimeric consensus sequences inflated TCR diversity; chimeras reached as high as 47%. In CMV-specific effector cells, over 99% of molecules were held by clones above 20 RNA copies, whereas under 1% of molecules were held by such clones in naive cells. The sizes of highly expanded clones could end up underestimated when identical TCR molecules share a barcode. Even against a background of around 900,000 naive CD8 T cells, spiked-in Jurkat TCR RNA amounting to a single cell's worth was reported to be detectable.

To note about this clonotype: The antigen it recognizes is unknown. There are no base qualities to consult, and no much larger clone falls within one base.

Libraries were made using PCR. The run used a NextSeq 500. Preparation of bulk TCR libraries followed a previously described approach, with the TCR primers listed in Table S5. Total RNA was purified with the Qiagen AllPrep DNA/RNA kit. Before analysis, reads from multiple sequencing runs of the same library were pooled. The original methods were these. Reads were retained only if the reads had an exact TCR constant sequence, and the retained reads were trimmed to 150 nt and grouped according to their 12-nt molecular barcodes. Within each barcode group, reads were sub-clustered at a 15% Levenshtein threshold, and quality-weighted consensus sequences were built per RNA molecule. Non-functional sequences were filtered out, along with any lower-count sequence sitting one edit away from another sequence. Based on fitting two negative binomial distributions, any barcode sub-cluster with under 20% of the maximum read count was discarded. TCRdb cleaned the public reads at Q25 with fastp, built clones with MiXCR and kept in-frame beta chains. Each CDR3 protein gets just one entry, which takes the most common genes and DNA from the rows behind it. TCRdb, not the authors, supplied the V and J calls. The sample data list roughly 630,000 distinct CDR3 sequences, and roughly 23% of these were observed just once. The top ten hold roughly 0.83% of the sample.

Libraries of naive CD8 T cells were generated from about 20,000 to 1,000,000 sorted cells, with 10%, 30% or 50% of the purified RNA used. Naive CD8 T cells were FACS-sorted as CD8+CD4-CCR7+CD45RA+ on a BD FACSAria II into RLT Plus buffer. To test detection sensitivity, Jurkat RNA equal to approximately 10 TCR copies was added to samples of roughly 19,000-1,100,000 naive CD8 T cells. Enrichment of CD8 T cells was done with RosetteSep CD8+ T Cell Enrichment Cocktail plus Ficoll-Paque, and ACK red cell lysis came afterward. The sample consisted of naive CD8+ T cells from blood, with Jurkat cell RNA spiked in. According to the study, the label for this sample's cell subset or site signals: FACS-sorted CD8+CD4-CCR7+CD45RA+ naive T cells. Recombination joined TRBV5-1 with TRBJ2-7; D gene: possibly TRBD2, on 5 matching bases. This TCR was sampled from a human donor in good health. Some libraries in this study had Jurkat cell RNA spiked in. The CDR3 region reads CASSLYGNYEQYF. The DNA reads TGCGCCAGCAGCTTGTACGGGAACTACGAGCAGTACTTC.